This T cell receptor beta chain was captured in a study of cytomegalovirus exposure and HLA in healthy donors. Findings and limits, study-wide: Presence/absence analyses supposed approximately even sequencing depth among donors. On later analysis, the bulk of CMV-associated TCR beta chains appeared to be HLA-restricted.

13 Jbeta primers and 60 Vbeta primers were used for the PCR. TCRdb's table, derived via immunoSEQ multiplex PCR, lists solely in-frame clones and lacks some. The sample has around 150,000 clones, 60% to 80% seen once. As regards this clone: The antigen remains undetermined.

The CDR3 has 12 amino acids. CDR1 and CDR2 (germline): SNHLY, FYNNEI. Trimming at V came to 2 bases and at J to 8 bases, leaving 2 bases not matched to a gene. Healthy bone marrow donors made up the donor group. Sequencing was done on a sample of PBMCs. This chain connects TRBV2 to TRBJ1-2; 7 bases agree with TRBD1. This clonotype was sampled from a woman in her twenties or thirties in good health and CMV-seronegative. CDR3 coding DNA: TGTGCCAGCAGTGAAACAGGGGAAGGCTACACCTTC. Its protein product is CASSETGEGYTF.